The rows below give T cell receptor beta chains drawn from one sample of a study of regulatory T cells in long-lasting Graves disease. One entry per CDR3 protein, called by TCRdb with MiXCR from the multiplex PCR reads. The table lists a few hundred thousand distinct CDR3 sequences, around 15% of them singletons. The data also belong to a second study, concerning T cells in Graves' hyperthyroidism and ophthalmopathy.

The sequencing here drew on peripheral blood mononuclear cells (PBMCs), taken at new diagnosis, from a patient treated with antithyroid drugs. These receptors were obtained from a young woman with Graves disease. Each CDR3 is given with its conserved first and last residue. A D gene is named only where the DNA matches it firmly. Clone size is stated in some rows and not others, as once, few, many or a class when expanded.

many,TRBJ2-5,-,TRBV7-8,TGTGCCAGCAGCTTAGGGCGGACAGTCCAAGAGACCCAGTACTTC,CASSLGRTVQETQYF
-,TRBJ1-6,TRBD1,TRBV5-6,TGTGCCAGCAGTTTTCGAGGGGGCTCAAATTCACCCCTCCACTTT,CASSFRGGSNSPLHF
many,TRBJ2-1,-,TRBV7-9,TGTGCCAGCAGGGAATGGGAGGCTGAGCAGTTCTTC,CASREWEAEQFF
many,TRBJ2-1,-,TRBV20-1,TGCAGTGCTAGAGATAGCGTCCGGGGCTCCTACAATGAGCAGTTCTTC,CSARDSVRGSYNEQFF
many,TRBJ2-1,-,TRBV11-2,TGTGCCAGCAGCCCCATACAGGGTAATGAGCAGTTCTTC,CASSPIQGNEQFF
few,TRBJ2-5,TRBD2,TRBV5-1,TGCGCCAGCAGCCCTAGCGGGGGGAAAGAGACCCAGTACTTC,CASSPSGGKETQYF
many,TRBJ2-7,-,TRBV5-6,TGTGCCAGCACCACCGGGTCGTCCGACGAGCAGTACTTC,CASTTGSSDEQYF
-,TRBJ2-3,TRBD2,TRBV5-5,TGTGCCAGCAGCTTGACTAGCGGGGGAATAGATACGCAGTATTTT,CASSLTSGGIDTQYF
few,TRBJ2-1,-,TRBV7-3,TGTGCCAGCAGCTTAATCGGCAGGGGCGCCTCCGATGAGCAGTTCTTC,CASSLIGRGASDEQFF
few,TRBJ2-5,TRBD2,TRBV20-1,TGCAGTGCTGGGACTAGCGGGGGCTCCGGGACCCAGTACTTC,CSAGTSGGSGTQYF
-,TRBJ1-5,-,TRBV4-1,TGCGCCAGCAGCCAAGATCTATCCGCCAATCAGCCCCAGCATTTT,CASSQDLSANQPQHF
many,TRBJ2-7,-,TRBV5-1,TGCGCCAGCAGCTTGGAACAGGCCTACGAGCAGTACTTC,CASSLEQAYEQYF
many,TRBJ1-5,-,TRBV2,TGTGCCAGCAGCTCCAGAACAGCGGAAGGTCAGCCCCAGCATTTT,CASSSRTAEGQPQHF
-,TRBJ2-1,TRBD2,TRBV6-1,TGTGCCAGCAGCTTGAGCGGGGGGGCCGGAGAGCAGTTCTTC,CASSLSGGAGEQFF
few,TRBJ2-3,-,TRBV15,TGTGCCACCAGCAGGGTCACAGATACGCAGTATTTT,CATSRVTDTQYF
few,TRBJ2-5,-,TRBV5-6,TGTGCCAGCAGCTTGTGGGGAGCAAGTGAGACCCAGTACTTC,CASSLWGASETQYF
-,TRBJ1-1,TRBD1,TRBV29-1,TGCAGCACAAACAGGGGGCACACTGAAGCTTTCTTT,CSTNRGHTEAFF
few,TRBJ2-2,-,TRBV7-9,TGTGCCAGCAGCGTGACAGAGACCGGGGAGCTGTTTTTT,CASSVTETGELFF
many,TRBJ1-1,-,TRBV4-1,TGCGCCAGCAGCCCGCACAGGGTCGGCGCAGACACTGAAGCTTTCTTT,CASSPHRVGADTEAFF
many,TRBJ1-3,-,TRBV12-3/TRBV12-4,TGTGCCAGCAGTTCCCGGTCCCAGGGTAGAACGGGAAACACCATATATTTT,CASSSRSQGRTGNTIYF
-,TRBJ2-3,-,TRBV6-4,TGTGCCAGCAGTTCTGGCGGGGCTGACACAGATACGCAGTATTTT,CASSSGGADTDTQYF
few,TRBJ1-1,-,TRBV4-1,TGCGCCAGCAGCCAAGAATCCGTGAACACTGAAGCTTTCTTT,CASSQESVNTEAFF
many,TRBJ2-1,TRBD1,TRBV5-1,TGCGCCAGCGGGCAGGGACAGAGCTCCTACAATGAGCAGTTCTTC,CASGQGQSSYNEQFF
many,TRBJ2-1,TRBD2,TRBV5-1,TGCGCCAGCAGCTTGACCCGACTAGCCAGTGAGCAGTTCTTC,CASSLTRLASEQFF
-,TRBJ2-7,-,TRBV20-1,TGCAGTGCTGCCCGGGACTCGGTTAGGTACGAGCAGTACTTC,CSAARDSVRYEQYF
many,TRBJ1-2,-,TRBV6-5,TGTGCCAGCAGTTCATGGCAGGTCGGGCAGATCTATGGCTACACCTTC,CASSSWQVGQIYGYTF